This TCR beta chain was retrieved from a study of molecular identifiers for immune sequencing clone quantification. This CDR3 has 18 residues. Germline CDR1 and CDR2: SGDLS and YYNGEE. V dropped 4 bases and J dropped 2; count of bases not matched to a gene: 13. MiXCR, applied by TCRdb to the PCR reads, yields one record per CDR3 protein. The sample includes more than 450,000 distinct CDR3 sequences, about 25% of them seen just once. This clonotype has a handful of counts. This clonotype was sampled from a human donor in good health. Some libraries in this study had Jurkat cell RNA spiked in. The sample taken for sequencing was naive CD8+ T cells from blood, with Jurkat cell RNA spiked in. This sample's subset: FACS-sorted CD8+CD4-CCR7+CD45RA+ naive T cells. V gene TRBV9 combines with J gene TRBJ2-3; 10 bases are shared with TRBD2. CDR3 protein: CASSTPRGLAESTDTQYF. Written as DNA, the CDR3 is TGTGCCAGCAGCACCCCCCGTGGACTAGCGGAATCCACAGATACGCAGTATTTT.